This T cell receptor (beta chain) was sequenced in a study of shared clonotypes between healthy human individuals. The protocol was immunoSEQ multiplex PCR, while the TCRdb copy is restricted to in-frame clones and leaves out a portion. The sample has roughly 2,300,000 clones; roughly 92% are singletons. The donor cohort consisted entirely of Caucasian adults residing in Nashville, Tennessee. Trimming removed 4 bases from V and 1 base from J, with 10 bases in between. Germline CDR1 and CDR2: SQVTM and ANQGSEA. This CDR3 has 13 residues. This receptor was obtained from a man aged 18 to 30 in good health. Some clones in this sample may be carry-over from other donors' samples. Sample: naive CD4+ T cells from PBMCs. Subset denoted: CD45RA+ positively selected. The rearrangement links TRBV29-1 to TRBJ1-1; no clear D gene. CDR3 region: CSVAEAGNTEAFF. The DNA for the CDR3 is TGCAGCGTTGCAGAGGCGGGGAACACTGAAGCTTTCTTT. Complete variable domain (other parts from reference TRBV29-1 and TRBJ1-1): SAVISQKPSRDICQRGTSLTIQCQVDSQVTMMFWYRQQPGQSLTLIATANQGSEATYESGFVIDKFPISRPNLTFSTLTVSNMSPEDSSIYLCSVAEAGNTEAFFGQGTRLTVV.